A single sample gave rise to the 5 T cell receptor beta chains below, sequenced in a study of blood T cells in healthy people across ages. The use of a sample-barcoded 5' primer and a J-beta primer mix characterized a second PCR of about 7 to 12 cycles. Using its own MiXCR run on the 5' RACE reads, TCRdb lists one record per CDR3 protein. Of roughly 800,000 distinct CDR3 sequences in the sample, under 40% are singletons; the top ten hold 13%. Sample: blood. These TCRs come from a man younger than 35 in good health.

This CDR3 is CASSAGGHTCNEQYF. The CDR3 DNA reads TGTGCCAGCAGCGCCGGCGGGCACACGTGCAATGAGCAGTACTTC. The chain uses TRBV5-6 and TRBJ2-5, with D tentatively TRBD2 (5 bases). Deletions cut 4 bases from V and 11 bases from J, with 24 bases between. The CDR3 runs 15 residues. Looked up from germline, CDR1 is SGHDT and CDR2 is YYEEEE.

This clonotype appeared a single time. V gene TRBV5-1 combines with J gene TRBJ1-1; D is possibly TRBD1 (5 bases). CDR1 and CDR2 (germline): SGHRS, YFSETQ. Trimming shortened V by 0 bases and J by 6 bases, and 9 bases separated the two germline ends. The CDR3 contains 13 residues. CDR3 DNA sequence: TGCGCCAGCAGCTTGGTCCCAGGGCCTGAAGCTTTCTTT. Protein: CASSLVPGPEAFF. The full variable domain, its missing parts supplied by reference TRBV5-1 and TRBJ1-1, is KAGVTQTPRYLIKTRGQQVTLSCSPISGHRSVSWYQQTPGQGLQFLFEYFSETQRNKGNFPGRFSGRQFSNSRSEMNVSTLELGDSALYLCASSLVPGPEAFFGQGTRLTVV.

This clonotype came up a few times. The chain links TRBV3-1 to TRBJ1-1; D is perhaps TRBD1 (5 bases). Per the germline V gene, CDR1 is LGHDT and CDR2 is YNNKEL (reference sequence). V gave up 0 bases and J gave up 3 bases, with 11 bases separating them. The CDR3 consists of 15 residues. For the CDR3, the DNA is TGTGCCAGCAGCCAAGATGGTGGAGGGGACACTGAAGCTTTCTTT. Encoded protein: CASSQDGGGDTEAFF. The variable domain in full, completed from reference TRBV3-1 and TRBJ1-1, reads DTAVSQTPKYLVTQMGNDKSIKCEQNLGHDTMYWYKQDSKKFLKIMFSYNNKELIINETVPNRFSPKSPDKAHLNLHINSLELGDSAVYFCASSQDGGGDTEAFFGQGTRLTVV.

This clonotype has at least ten counts. V is TRBV3-1 and J is TRBJ2-1; 10 positions agree with TRBD2. Germline V lookup: CDR1 LGHDT, CDR2 YNNKEL (reference sequence). The CDR3 extends over 17 amino acids. With V trimmed by 3 bases and J by 10 bases, 15 bases remained unmatched. The CDR3 here is CASSQAALAGEGREQFF. CDR3 nucleotides: TGTGCCAGCAGCCAGGCCGCCCTAGCGGGGGAGGGCCGGGAGCAGTTCTTC.

The chain links TRBV21-1 to TRBJ1-1; the table's D call, TRBD1, has no DNA check behind it. TRBV21-1 is flagged as a pseudogene. This CDR3 is built from 18 residues. This chain's CDR3 is CASSNRKAKGGWNTEAFF. CDR3 DNA: TGTGCCAGCAGCAATCGGAAGGCTAAGGGCGGGTGGAACACTGAAGCTTTCTTT.